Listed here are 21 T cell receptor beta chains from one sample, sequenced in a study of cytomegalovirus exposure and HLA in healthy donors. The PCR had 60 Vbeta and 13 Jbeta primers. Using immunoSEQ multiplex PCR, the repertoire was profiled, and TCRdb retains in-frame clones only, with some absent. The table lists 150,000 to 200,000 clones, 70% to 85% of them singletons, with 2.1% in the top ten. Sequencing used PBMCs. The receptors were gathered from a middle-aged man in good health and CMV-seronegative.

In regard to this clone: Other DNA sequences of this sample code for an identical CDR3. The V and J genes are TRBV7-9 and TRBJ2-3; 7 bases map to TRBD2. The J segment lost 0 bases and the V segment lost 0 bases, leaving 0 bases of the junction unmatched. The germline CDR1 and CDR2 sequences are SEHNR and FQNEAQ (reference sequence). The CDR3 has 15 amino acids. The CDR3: CASSLALASTDTQYF. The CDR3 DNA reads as TGTGCCAGCAGCTTAGCACTAGCGAGCACAGATACGCAGTATTTT.

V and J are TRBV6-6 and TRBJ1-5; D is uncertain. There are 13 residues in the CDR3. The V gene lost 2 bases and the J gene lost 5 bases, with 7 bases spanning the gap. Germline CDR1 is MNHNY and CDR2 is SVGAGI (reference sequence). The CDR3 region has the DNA TGTGCCAGCAGTTACGGGCAGGATCAGCCCCAGCATTTT. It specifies CASSYGQDQPQHF.

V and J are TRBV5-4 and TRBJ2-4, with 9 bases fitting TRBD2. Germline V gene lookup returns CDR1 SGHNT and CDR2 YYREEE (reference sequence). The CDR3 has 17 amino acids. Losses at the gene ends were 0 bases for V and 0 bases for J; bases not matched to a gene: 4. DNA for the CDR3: TGTGCCAGCAGCTTGGACCTAGCGGGGTCAGCCAAAAACATTCAGTACTTC. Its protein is CASSLDLAGSAKNIQYF.

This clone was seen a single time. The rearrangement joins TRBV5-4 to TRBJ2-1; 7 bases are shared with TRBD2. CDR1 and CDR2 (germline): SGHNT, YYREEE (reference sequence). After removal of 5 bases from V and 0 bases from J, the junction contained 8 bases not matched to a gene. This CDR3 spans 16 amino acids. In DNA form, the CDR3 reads TGTGCCAGCAGTTCTAGCGGAGGGAGCTCCTACAATGAGCAGTTCTTC. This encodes CASSSSGGSSYNEQFF. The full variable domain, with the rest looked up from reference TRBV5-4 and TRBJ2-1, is ETGVTQSPTHLIKTRGQQVTLRCSSQSGHNTVSWYQQALGQGPQFIFQYYREEENGRGNFPPRFSGLQFPNYSSELNVNALELDDSALYLCASSSSGGSSYNEQFFGPGTRLTVL.

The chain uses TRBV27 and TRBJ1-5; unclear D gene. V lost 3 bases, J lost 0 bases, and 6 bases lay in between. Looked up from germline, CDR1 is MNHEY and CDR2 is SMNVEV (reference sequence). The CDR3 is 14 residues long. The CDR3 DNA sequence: TGTGCCAGCAGTTTTGCAGATAGCAATCAGCCCCAGCATTTT. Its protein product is CASSFADSNQPQHF.

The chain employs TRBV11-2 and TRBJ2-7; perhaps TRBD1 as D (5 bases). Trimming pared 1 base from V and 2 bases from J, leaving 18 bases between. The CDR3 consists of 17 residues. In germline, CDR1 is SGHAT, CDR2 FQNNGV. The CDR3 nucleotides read TGTGCCAGCAGCTTAGCTCGACAGTTACAGTCTACCTACGAGCAGTACTTC. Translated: CASSLARQLQSTYEQYF.

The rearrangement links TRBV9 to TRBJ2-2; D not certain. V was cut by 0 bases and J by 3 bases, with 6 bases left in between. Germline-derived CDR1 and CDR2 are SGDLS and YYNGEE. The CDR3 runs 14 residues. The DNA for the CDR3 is TGTGCCAGCAGCGTAGGTCAGTACACCGGGGAGCTGTTTTTT. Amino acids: CASSVGQYTGELFF.

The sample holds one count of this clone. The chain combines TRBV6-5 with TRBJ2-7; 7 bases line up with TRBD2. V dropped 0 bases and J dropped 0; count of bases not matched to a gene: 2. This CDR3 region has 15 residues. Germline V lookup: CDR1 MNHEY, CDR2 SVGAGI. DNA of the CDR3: TGTGCCAGCAGTTACTCGGGCGGGAGCTCCTACGAGCAGTACTTC. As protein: CASSYSGGSSYEQYF.

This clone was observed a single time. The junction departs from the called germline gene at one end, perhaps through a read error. The CDR3 bases are TGTTCCAGCAGCTTAGATTCGGTTGGAAACACCATATATTTT. Translation: CSSSLDSVGNTIYF. The chain is built from TRBV7-9 and TRBJ1-3; no definite D call. This CDR3 has 14 amino acids. Per the germline V gene, CDR1 is SEHNR and CDR2 is FQNEAQ (reference sequence).

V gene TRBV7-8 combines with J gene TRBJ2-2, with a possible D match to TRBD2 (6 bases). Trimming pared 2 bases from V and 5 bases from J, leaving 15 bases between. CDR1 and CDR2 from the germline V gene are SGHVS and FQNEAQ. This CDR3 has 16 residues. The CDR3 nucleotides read TGTGCCAGCAGCTTAAAGTGGGTGGGGGGTACCGGGGAGCTGTTTTTT. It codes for CASSLKWVGGTGELFF. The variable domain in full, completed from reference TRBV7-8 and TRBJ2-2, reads GAGVSQSPRYKVAKRGQDVALRCDPISGHVSLFWYQQALGQGPEFLTYFQNEAQLDKSGLPSDRFFAERPEGSVSTLKIQRTQQEDSAVYLCASSLKWVGGTGELFFGEGSRLTVL.

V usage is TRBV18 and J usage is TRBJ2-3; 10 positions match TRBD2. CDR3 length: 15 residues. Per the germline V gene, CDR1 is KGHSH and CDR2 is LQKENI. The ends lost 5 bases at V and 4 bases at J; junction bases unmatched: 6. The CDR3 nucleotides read TGTGCCAGCTCAGGTACTAGCGGGAACGCAGATACGCAGTATTTT. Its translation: CASSGTSGNADTQYF.

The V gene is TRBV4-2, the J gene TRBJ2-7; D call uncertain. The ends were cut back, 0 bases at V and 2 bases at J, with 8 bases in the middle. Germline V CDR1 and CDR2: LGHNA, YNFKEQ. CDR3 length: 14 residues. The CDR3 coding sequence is TGTGCCAGCAGCCAAGAATGGCCCCCCTACGAGCAGTACTTC. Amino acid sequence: CASSQEWPPYEQYF.

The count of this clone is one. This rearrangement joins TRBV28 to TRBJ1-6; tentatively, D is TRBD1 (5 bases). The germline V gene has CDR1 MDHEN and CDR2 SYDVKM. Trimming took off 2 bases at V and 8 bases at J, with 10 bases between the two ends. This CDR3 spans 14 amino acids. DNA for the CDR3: TGTGCCAGCAGTTTACAGGGTGGCTATTCACCCCTCCACTTT. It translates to CASSLQGGYSPLHF.

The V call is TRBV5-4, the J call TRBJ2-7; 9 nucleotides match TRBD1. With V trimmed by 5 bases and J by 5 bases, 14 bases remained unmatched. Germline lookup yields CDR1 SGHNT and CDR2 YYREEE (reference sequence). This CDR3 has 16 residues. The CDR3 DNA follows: TGTGCCAGCAGTTTTACCGGGACAGGGCTCCGGGACGAGCAGTACTTC. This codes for CASSFTGTGLRDEQYF.

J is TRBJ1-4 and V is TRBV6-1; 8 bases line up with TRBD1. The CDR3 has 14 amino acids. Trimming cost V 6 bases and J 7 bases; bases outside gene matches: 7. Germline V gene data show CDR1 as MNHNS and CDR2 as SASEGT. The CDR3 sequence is CASRAGGGREKLFF. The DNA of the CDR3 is TGTGCCAGCAGAGCAGGGGGCGGTCGTGAAAAACTGTTTTTT.

The CDR3 DNA reads as TGCGCCAGCAGCTCTAAACGGGCTAGCTCCGAGCAGTACTTC. As protein: CASSSKRASSEQYF. This chain joins TRBV5-1 and TRBJ2-7, with D perhaps matching TRBD2 (5 bases). The CDR3 runs 14 residues. The V gene lost 3 bases and the J gene lost 6 bases, with 16 bases spanning the gap. CDR1 and CDR2 from the germline V gene are SGHRS and YFSETQ.

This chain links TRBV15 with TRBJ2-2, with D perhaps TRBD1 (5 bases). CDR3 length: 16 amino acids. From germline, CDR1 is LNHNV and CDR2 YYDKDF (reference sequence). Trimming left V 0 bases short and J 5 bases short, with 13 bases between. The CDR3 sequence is CATSREGQGRTGELFF. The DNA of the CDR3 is TGTGCCACCAGCAGAGAGGGGCAGGGAAGGACCGGGGAGCTGTTTTTT.

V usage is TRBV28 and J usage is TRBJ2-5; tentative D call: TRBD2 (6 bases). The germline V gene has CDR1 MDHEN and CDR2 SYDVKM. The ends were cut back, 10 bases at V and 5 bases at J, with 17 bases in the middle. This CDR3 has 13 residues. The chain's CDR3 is CATYAGLHETQYF. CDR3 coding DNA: TGTGCCACCTATGCGGGACTCCATGAGACCCAGTACTTC. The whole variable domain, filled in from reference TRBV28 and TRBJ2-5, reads DVKVTQSSRYLVKRTGEKVFLECVQDMDHENMFWYRQDPGLGLRLIYFSYDVKMKEKGDIPEGYSVSREKKERFSLILESASTNQTSMYLCATYAGLHETQYFGPGTRLLVL.

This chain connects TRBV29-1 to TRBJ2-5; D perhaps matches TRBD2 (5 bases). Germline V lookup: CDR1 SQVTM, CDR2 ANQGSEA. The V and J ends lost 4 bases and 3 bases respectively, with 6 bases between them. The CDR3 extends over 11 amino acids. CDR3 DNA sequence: TGCAGCGTTGGGGGAGAAGAGACCCAGTACTTC. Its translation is CSVGGEETQYF.

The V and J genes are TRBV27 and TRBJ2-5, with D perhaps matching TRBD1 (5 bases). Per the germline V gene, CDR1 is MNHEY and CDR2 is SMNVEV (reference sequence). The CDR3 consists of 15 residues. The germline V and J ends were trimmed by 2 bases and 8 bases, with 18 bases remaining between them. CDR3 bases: TGTGCCAGCAGTTTAGAATGGGGTACAGGCGGTACCCAGTACTTC. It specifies CASSLEWGTGGTQYF.

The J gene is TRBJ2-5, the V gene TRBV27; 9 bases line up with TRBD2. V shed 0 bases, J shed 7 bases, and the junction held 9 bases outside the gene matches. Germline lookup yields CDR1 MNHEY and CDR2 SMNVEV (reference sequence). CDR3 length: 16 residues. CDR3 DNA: TGTGCCAGCAGTTTATCTTCCAGCGGGAGGCCTAGGACCCAGTACTTC. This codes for CASSLSSSGRPRTQYF.